A single sample gave rise to the 6 T cell receptor beta chains below, sequenced in a study of CD8+ T cells in alopecia areata. Extraction and reverse transcription of RNA yielded cDNA as the sequencing template. The protocol was immunoSEQ multiplex PCR, while the TCRdb copy is restricted to in-frame clones and leaves out a portion. The sample lists about 150,000 clones, around 55% seen once, with approximately 20% in the top ten. Sample: CD8+ T cells sorted from blood, taken at week 0. These receptors all come from a human donor with alopecia areata.

This rearrangement joins TRBV5-4 to TRBJ1-6, with no clear D. This CDR3 has 14 residues. CDR1 and CDR2 from the germline V gene are SGHNT and YYREEE (reference sequence). Trimming removed 4 bases at V and 7 bases at J, with 12 bases between. Here the CDR3 DNA reads TGTGCCAGCAGCGCGGGCCGAGGGAATTCACCCCTCCACTTT. Encoded protein: CASSAGRGNSPLHF. The full variable domain, with the rest looked up from reference TRBV5-4 and TRBJ1-6, is ETGVTQSPTHLIKTRGQQVTLRCSSQSGHNTVSWYQQALGQGPQFIFQYYREEENGRGNFPPRFSGLQFPNYSSELNVNALELDDSALYLCASSAGRGNSPLHFGNGTRLTVT.

CDR3 in amino acids: CASSSRTGVEETQYF. CDR3 in DNA: TGTGCCAGCAGTTCCAGGACAGGGGTAGAAGAGACCCAGTACTTC. The V gene is TRBV27, the J gene TRBJ2-5; 9 bases align to TRBD1. Germline V gene sequence: CDR1 MNHEY, CDR2 SMNVEV (reference sequence). CDR3 length: 15 residues. Trimming removed 4 bases from V and 3 bases from J; junction bases left unmatched: 6.

The chain carries TRBV15 and TRBJ2-2, with TRBD2 as a possible D gene (6 bases). Germline CDR1 reads LNHNV; CDR2 reads YYDKDF (reference sequence). Trimming took off 8 bases at V and 2 bases at J, with 12 bases between the two ends. This CDR3 spans 14 amino acids. The CDR3 here is CATGSSGNTGELFF. CDR3 nucleotide sequence: TGTGCCACCGGTAGTAGCGGTAACACCGGGGAGCTGTTTTTT.

A note on this clone: The sample carries other DNA sequences with the same CDR3. The chain is built from TRBV11-2 and TRBJ2-7, with D tentatively TRBD1 (6 bases). Germline values: CDR1 SGHAT, CDR2 FQNNGV. V was clipped by 5 bases and J by 3 bases, with 14 bases between them. CDR3 length: 14 amino acids. CDR3 region: CASSPGQGSYEQYF. The CDR3 nucleotides are TGTGCCAGCAGCCCCGGTCAGGGGAGCTACGAGCAGTACTTC.

This chain connects TRBV19 to TRBJ2-4, with 10 bases fitting TRBD2. Germline CDR1 is LNHDA and CDR2 is SQIVND (reference sequence). Losses at the gene ends were 6 bases for V and 0 bases for J; bases not matched to a gene: 2. The CDR3 contains 15 residues. The CDR3 DNA is TGTGCCAGTAGCGAGCGGGGGGGAGCCAAAAACATTCAGTACTTC. This translates into CASSERGGAKNIQYF.

In this sample, this clone turned up a few times. This rearrangement joins TRBV5-6 to TRBJ1-2, with D possibly matching TRBD1 (5 bases). V lost 4 bases and J lost 6, with 19 bases in between. Germline V gene sequence: CDR1 SGHDT, CDR2 YYEEEE. There are 15 residues in the CDR3. The CDR3: CASSPGGGVGNGYTF. DNA of the CDR3: TGTGCCAGCAGCCCAGGTGGGGGTGTCGGAAATGGCTACACCTTC.